This paragraph covers one TCR beta chain sequence. The data belong to a study of OX40 agonist ivuxolimab in advanced cancers. The wider study: The patients' treatment was ivuxolimab, an agonistic anti-OX40 (CD134) antibody.

Clones were sequenced by immunoSEQ multiplex PCR, and TCRdb holds only the in-frame ones, with some missing. The profile shows about 55,000 clones, about 88% of them singletons. The sample was CD4+ or CD8+ T cells sorted from blood, taken in a trial of the OX40 agonist ivuxolimab. The receptor was derived from an adult with an advanced solid tumor such as melanoma, head and neck, liver or kidney cancer.

CDR3 protein: CAGDRGPYEQYF. DNA for the CDR3: TGTGCCGGTGACAGGGGACCCTACGAGCAGTACTTC. The genes are TRBV30 and TRBJ2-7; TRBD1 aligns across 8 bases. After removal of 8 bases from V and 2 bases from J, the junction contained 5 bases not matched to a gene. The CDR3 totals 12 residues. CDR1 and CDR2 (germline): GTSNPN, SVGIG (reference sequence).